This TCR beta chain was sequenced during a study of T cell responses to AZD1222 COVID-19 vaccine. Study-wide results and caveats: Donor demographics were predominantly white British with a female majority; clonal diversity may be underestimated. The breadth and depth of Spike-specific TCRs increased once two AZD1222 doses had been given. Seropositivity was recorded at baseline in only a handful of AZD1222 recipients.

Profiled with immunoSEQ multiplex PCR; TCRdb holds only in-frame clones, not every one. The sample contains under 150,000 clones, roughly 92% of which appear only once. Second-dose recipients at about 4 or about 12 weeks were treated as one pooled group. Germline V gene lookup returns CDR1 SGHTA and CDR2 FQGNSA. The V gene end was trimmed by 5 bases and the J gene end by 7 bases; junction bases not matched to a gene: 8. There are 14 residues in the CDR3. As concerns this clone: Its specificity is unknown.

The TCR was taken from an adult who received the AZD1222 COVID-19 vaccine. The chain couples TRBV7-2 to TRBJ1-2; 9 nucleotides agree with TRBD1. Sequenced material: peripheral blood, taken 28 days after the second AZD1222 dose. This CDR3 reads CASSPGQGSAGYTF. In nucleotides, the CDR3 is TGTGCCAGCAGCCCCGGACAGGGGTCTGCTGGCTACACCTTC. Filled out from reference TRBV7-2 and TRBJ1-2, the complete variable domain reads GAGVSQSPSNKVTEKGKDVELRCDPISGHTALYWYRQSLGQGLEFLIYFQGNSAPDKSGLPSDRFSAERTGGSVSTLTIQRTQQEDSAVYLCASSPGQGSAGYTFGSGTRLTVV.